A single sample is the source of the 9 T cell receptor beta chains below, sequenced in a study of T cells after yellow fever vaccination. A single record per CDR3 protein comes from TCRdb applying MiXCR to the 5' RACE reads. The sample contains around 350,000 distinct CDR3 sequences, about 9.9% of which appear only once. The sequences come from PBMCs, collected on the day of the first yellow fever vaccination. These TCRs come from a man younger than 35 who received the YFV17D yellow fever vaccine.

This clonotype was detected many times. This chain connects TRBV4-2 to TRBJ2-2; D gene unclear. V lost 0 bases and J 6 bases, leaving 8 bases between the germline ends. The CDR3 extends over 14 amino acids. Germline V CDR1 and CDR2: LGHNA, YNFKEQ. The CDR3 sequence: CASSQDRIAGELFF. The CDR3 nucleotides are TGTGCCAGCAGCCAAGACAGGATTGCCGGGGAGCTGTTTTTT.

The rearrangement uses TRBV27 and TRBJ2-7; weak D call: TRBD1 (6 bases). Germline V gene sequence: CDR1 MNHEY, CDR2 SMNVEV (reference sequence). Trimming shortened V by 2 bases and J by 2 bases, and 13 bases separated the two germline ends. The CDR3 sequence is 15 residues long. CDR3 region: CASSLAQGIAYEQYF. The CDR3, as DNA: TGTGCCAGCAGTTTAGCACAGGGTATCGCCTACGAGCAGTACTTC.

This clonotype was seen a few times. This chain connects TRBV19 to TRBJ1-2; unclear D gene. Per the germline V gene, CDR1 is LNHDA and CDR2 is SQIVND (reference sequence). The CDR3 is 15 residues long. Trimming shortened V by 3 bases and J by 5 bases, and 16 bases separated the two germline ends. The CDR3 DNA is TGTGCCAGTAGTATCCGGGCAGGCGCGAATTATGGCTACACCTTC. Protein product: CASSIRAGANYGYTF.

V usage is TRBV27 and J usage is TRBJ2-7, with 7 bases lining up with TRBD1. Unmatched junction bases numbered 15, after V lost 7 bases and J lost 9 bases. CDR1 is MNHEY, CDR2 SMNVEV, per germline (reference sequence). This CDR3 contains 14 residues. The CDR3 DNA follows: TGTGCCAGCACCCCGACAGGGCGCTCTTTTGTGCAGTACTTC. Translating gives CASTPTGRSFVQYF.

The chain carries TRBV18 and TRBJ1-6; perhaps TRBD1 as D (5 bases). This CDR3 contains 16 residues. V dropped 3 bases and J dropped 9 bases, with 18 bases sitting between them. Per germline, CDR1 KGHSH and CDR2 LQKENI. CDR3 nucleotide sequence: TGTGCCAGCTCACCCTCTTCCGGGGACCTCGGTTCACCCCTCCACTTT. This gives the protein CASSPSSGDLGSPLHF.

The V call is TRBV27, the J call TRBJ1-6; 7 positions match TRBD1. Germline V gives CDR1 MNHEY, CDR2 SMNVEV (reference sequence). The CDR3 has 15 residues. Unmatched junction bases numbered 2, after V lost 2 bases and J lost 4 bases. CDR3 region: CASSLGTAYNSPLHF. CDR3 in DNA: TGTGCCAGCAGTTTAGGGACAGCTTATAATTCACCCCTCCACTTT.

J is TRBJ1-1 and V is TRBV7-9; D is uncertain. V was clipped by 5 bases and J by 1 base, with 14 bases between them. Germline V gene sequence: CDR1 SEHNR, CDR2 FQNEAQ (reference sequence). The CDR3 contains 15 residues. The CDR3 nucleotides read TGTGCCAGCAGCCCCGACACGTTAACGAACACTGAAGCTTTCTTT. Protein product: CASSPDTLTNTEAFF.

This clonotype was detected many times. The chain joins TRBV5-1 to TRBJ2-2, with D hard to call. V was cut by 4 bases and J by 8 bases, with 15 bases left in between. The CDR3 contains 14 residues. Germline V CDR1 and CDR2: SGHRS, YFSETQ. The CDR3 DNA sequence: TGCGCCAGCAGCCCCTCGGGCGCGAATGGGGAGCTGTTTTTT. Translating gives CASSPSGANGELFF.

The gene calls are TRBV5-1 and TRBJ1-1, with 7 positions matching TRBD1. Germline loops: CDR1 SGHRS, CDR2 YFSETQ. V dropped 4 bases and J dropped 1; count of bases not matched to a gene: 4. There are 14 residues in the CDR3. CDR3 DNA: TGCGCCAGCAGCGTCCAGGGGGGGAACACTGAAGCTTTCTTT. This codes for CASSVQGGNTEAFF. Variable domain in full (rest from reference TRBV5-1 and TRBJ1-1): KAGVTQTPRYLIKTRGQQVTLSCSPISGHRSVSWYQQTPGQGLQFLFEYFSETQRNKGNFPGRFSGRQFSNSRSEMNVSTLELGDSALYLCASSVQGGNTEAFFGQGTRLTVV.